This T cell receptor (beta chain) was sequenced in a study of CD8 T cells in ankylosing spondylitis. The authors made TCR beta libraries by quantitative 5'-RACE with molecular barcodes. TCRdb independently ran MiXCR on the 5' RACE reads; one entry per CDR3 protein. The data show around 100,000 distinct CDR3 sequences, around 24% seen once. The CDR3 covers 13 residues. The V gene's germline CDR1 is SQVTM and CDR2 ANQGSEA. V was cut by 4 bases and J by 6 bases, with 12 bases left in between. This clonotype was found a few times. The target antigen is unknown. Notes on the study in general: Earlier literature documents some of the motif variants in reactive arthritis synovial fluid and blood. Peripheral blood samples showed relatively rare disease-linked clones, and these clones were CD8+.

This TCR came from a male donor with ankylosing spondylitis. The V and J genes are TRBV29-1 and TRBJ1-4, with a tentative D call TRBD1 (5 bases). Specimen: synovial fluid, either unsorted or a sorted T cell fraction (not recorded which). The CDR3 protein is CSVGGSFDEKLFF. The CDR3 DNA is TGCAGCGTTGGGGGGAGCTTTGATGAAAAACTGTTTTTT.